The clone carrying this T cell receptor beta chain was seen only a few times. Its antigen is still unknown. These data originate in a study of vaccination and CD4 T cells after COVID-19. Treatment: approximately nine-day PBMC culture with coronavirus spike peptide pools or control peptides (ViraFEST assay). Once obtained from cultured CD4+ T cells, the DNA was sequenced using the Oncomine TCR Beta short-read assay. TCRdb processed the PCR reads anew with MiXCR; each CDR3 protein has one entry. The sample has more than 10,000 distinct CDR3 sequences, 56% seen once; the top ten hold about 12%. Deletions cut 3 bases from V and 5 bases from J, with 17 bases between. Germline V CDR1 and CDR2: KGHDR, SFDVKD. The CDR3 has 16 amino acids.

This receptor was identified in a human donor who had recovered from COVID-19. This rearrangement joins TRBV24-1 to TRBJ2-3; no reliable D call. Sequencing was performed on CD4+ T cells from blood, cultured in vitro. CDR3 sequence: CATSDALNTAIDTQYF. The DNA of the CDR3 is TGTGCCACCAGTGATGCGTTAAACACGGCGATAGATACGCAGTATTTT.